The 18 T cell receptor beta chains presented below share a single source sample, sequenced in a study of CD8 T cells in ankylosing spondylitis. Whole-study findings and limits: Among TCR beta sequences, a motif of several highly homologous variants appeared characteristic of ankylosing spondylitis blood.

Their target antigens are unknown. TCRdb processed the 5' RACE reads anew with MiXCR; each CDR3 protein has one entry. The table has about 460,000 distinct CDR3 sequences, approximately 5.3% seen once. The sample comprised blood, either unsorted or a sorted T cell fraction (not recorded which). The receptors derive from a male donor with ankylosing spondylitis.

Ten or more counts support this clonotype. The chain uses TRBV6-1 and TRBJ1-6; no firm D call. The ends were cut back, 7 bases at V and 3 bases at J, with 10 bases in the middle. Germline V gene lookup returns CDR1 MNHNS and CDR2 SASEGT. CDR3 length equals 14 residues. CDR3 coding DNA: TGTGCCAGCACCTACCAGATCTATAATTCACCCCTCCACTTT. Its translation: CASTYQIYNSPLHF.

This clonotype was counted only a few times. The V call is TRBV6-5, the J call TRBJ2-6, with D uncertain. V dropped 3 bases and J dropped 8 bases, with 11 bases sitting between them. The CDR3 covers 14 residues. Germline V gene sequence: CDR1 MNHEY, CDR2 SVGAGI. Here the CDR3 reads CASSYETTTNVLTF. In DNA form, the CDR3 reads TGTGCCAGCAGTTATGAGACGACGACCAACGTCCTGACTTTC.

The table lists this clonotype with many counts. CDR3 bases: TGTGCCAGCAGCCCACGTAGTACTAGCGGCTTCTACAATGAGCAGTTCTTC. Its protein product is CASSPRSTSGFYNEQFF. The rearrangement links TRBV7-2 to TRBJ2-1; TRBD2 matches 8 bases. The CDR3 length is 17 residues. V lost 5 bases, J lost 3 bases, and 12 bases stayed unmatched. CDR1 and CDR2 from the germline V gene are SGHTA and FQGNSA.

The gene calls are TRBV5-1 and TRBJ2-5, with 7 bases that match TRBD1. Per germline, CDR1 SGHRS and CDR2 YFSETQ. V lost 4 bases to trimming and J lost 4 bases; unmatched junction nucleotides: 4. This CDR3 has 13 residues. CDR3 amino acids: CASSTDRRETQYF. CDR3 nucleotides: TGCGCCAGCAGCACGGACAGGAGAGAGACCCAGTACTTC.

This clonotype was seen many times. The genes are TRBV5-1 and TRBJ2-1, with 8 bases aligning to TRBD2. This CDR3 has 15 amino acids. Germline V gene sequence: CDR1 SGHRS, CDR2 YFSETQ. After removal of 4 bases from V and 4 bases from J, the junction contained 7 bases not matched to a gene. DNA for the CDR3: TGCGCCAGCAGCATCACTAGCGGATTTTACAATGAGCAGTTCTTC. It specifies CASSITSGFYNEQFF.

This clonotype was observed many times. The chain combines TRBV29-1 with TRBJ2-3, with 8 bases identical to TRBD2. Germline CDR1 reads SQVTM; CDR2 reads ANQGSEA. V shed 5 bases, J shed 8 bases, and the junction held 3 bases outside the gene matches. This CDR3 has 11 residues. CDR3 sequence: CSVMTSATQYF. In nucleotides, the CDR3 is TGCAGCGTTATGACTAGCGCTACGCAGTATTTT.

This clonotype was detected ten times or more. The rearrangement uses TRBV12-3 or TRBV12-4 and TRBJ1-6; D may be TRBD1 (5 bases). The ends were cut back, 7 bases at V and 10 bases at J, with 14 bases in the middle. The CDR3 is made up of 13 amino acids. As DNA, the CDR3 is TGTGCCAGCATGACGGCAGGGTGGTCACCCCTCCACTTT. This sequence encodes CASMTAGWSPLHF.

In this sample, this clonotype turned up many times. The chain recombines TRBV20-1 with TRBJ2-1; D ambiguous. Trimming pared 0 bases from V and 10 bases from J, leaving 13 bases between. Germline V CDR1 and CDR2: DFQATT, SNEGSKA (reference sequence). This CDR3 region has 13 residues. This chain's CDR3 is CSARDRIAAEQFF. In DNA, the CDR3 is TGCAGTGCTAGAGATAGGATCGCGGCAGAGCAGTTCTTC.

This clonotype was seen ten or more times. The V gene is TRBV5-6, the J gene TRBJ1-2; D is undetermined. The CDR3 is 13 amino acids. V was clipped by 0 bases and J by 8 bases, with 11 bases between them. The germline gives CDR1 SGHDT, CDR2 YYEEEE. CDR3 nucleotides: TGTGCCAGCAGCTTGGAGGTCGCGGAGGGCTACACCTTC. Translation gives CASSLEVAEGYTF.

The gene calls are TRBV20-1 and TRBJ2-7, with D perhaps being TRBD1 or TRBD2 (5 bases each). The germline gives CDR1 DFQATT, CDR2 SNEGSKA (reference sequence). The V and J ends lost 6 bases and 2 bases respectively, with 23 bases between them. The CDR3 extends over 16 amino acids. In DNA, the CDR3 is TGCAGTGCCTACTCCCCAACGGGACGGTCTCCCTACGAGCAGTACTTC. It specifies CSAYSPTGRSPYEQYF.

This clonotype was detected ten times or more. The chain joins TRBV7-9 to TRBJ2-1, with TRBD2 identical over 13 bases. J lost 7 bases, V lost 5 bases, and 5 bases had no gene match. The V gene's germline CDR1 is SEHNR and CDR2 FQNEAQ (reference sequence). The CDR3 totals 15 residues. In DNA form, the CDR3 reads TGTGCCAGCAGCCTTCCGGGACTAGCGGGAAATGAGCAGTTCTTC. Protein product: CASSLPGLAGNEQFF.

Remarks on this clonotype: A much larger clonotype is one base distant, so this may be a read error. This chain joins TRBV6-5 and TRBJ2-3; no firm D call. The V gene's germline CDR1 is MNHEY and CDR2 SVGAGI. The CDR3 contains 16 residues. Trimming removed 4 bases at V and 4 bases at J, with 18 bases between. The CDR3 loop is CASSFLKWASPDTQYF. DNA for the CDR3: TGTGCCAGCAGTTTCCTAAAATGGGCAAGCCCAGATACGCAGTATTTT.

This clonotype was seen ten or more times. The chain combines TRBV4-2 with TRBJ2-5; TRBD2 matches at 7 bases. V dropped 1 base and J dropped 5; count of bases not matched to a gene: 10. This CDR3 has 16 amino acids. The germline gives CDR1 LGHNA, CDR2 YNFKEQ. DNA for the CDR3: TGTGCCAGCAGCCAAGCTGGGAGGGGTGGGTTGGAGACCCAGTACTTC. This gives the protein CASSQAGRGGLETQYF.

In this sample, this clonotype turned up many times. J is TRBJ1-5 and V is TRBV7-2; D not certain. The germline V gene has CDR1 SGHTA and CDR2 FQGNSA. V was trimmed by 5 bases and J by 10 bases, leaving 15 bases between them. The CDR3 has 13 amino acids. The CDR3 DNA reads TGTGCCAGCAGCCCCCTTGTCTCAACCCCCCAGCATTTT. It specifies CASSPLVSTPQHF.

This clonotype was counted a few times. The chain recombines TRBV20-1 with TRBJ2-1; 11 nucleotides line up with TRBD2. Losses at the gene ends were 4 bases for V and 2 bases for J; bases not matched to a gene: 1. This CDR3 comprises 14 residues. Germline loops: CDR1 DFQATT, CDR2 SNEGSKA (reference sequence). Here the CDR3 reads CSAISGGAYNEQFF. The CDR3, as DNA: TGCAGTGCTATTAGCGGGGGGGCCTACAATGAGCAGTTCTTC.

This clonotype was counted many times. V usage is TRBV7-8 and J usage is TRBJ2-3, with 7 bases matching TRBD2. This CDR3 has 17 residues. CDR1 is SGHVS, CDR2 FQNEAQ, per germline. After removal of 3 bases from V and 6 bases from J, the junction contained 15 bases not matched to a gene. The CDR3 DNA sequence: TGTGCCAGCAGCTTCCTTTCTGGCGGGAGAGGATTGGATACGCAGTATTTT. It encodes CASSFLSGGRGLDTQYF. The full variable domain, with the rest looked up from reference TRBV7-8 and TRBJ2-3, is GAGVSQSPRYKVAKRGQDVALRCDPISGHVSLFWYQQALGQGPEFLTYFQNEAQLDKSGLPSDRFFAERPEGSVSTLKIQRTQQEDSAVYLCASSFLSGGRGLDTQYFGPGTRLTVL.

This clonotype was observed at least ten times. V and J are TRBV13 and TRBJ2-5, with D hard to call. CDR1 is PRHDT, CDR2 FYEKMQ, per germline (reference sequence). The CDR3 extends over 14 amino acids. Trimming removed 0 bases from V and 6 bases from J, with 11 bases in between. The CDR3 sequence: CASSLGLSLKTQYF. In DNA, the CDR3 is TGTGCCAGCAGCTTAGGGCTATCGTTGAAGACCCAGTACTTC.

This clonotype was detected many times. The chain has TRBV28 and TRBJ1-6, with TRBD1 as a possible D gene (6 bases). V lost 7 bases, J lost 4 bases, and 11 bases lay in between. The CDR3 spans 14 residues. The germline CDR1 and CDR2 sequences are MDHEN and SYDVKM. This CDR3 is CASTLGGYNSPLHF. CDR3 DNA sequence: TGTGCCAGCACCCTAGGGGGTTATAATTCACCCCTCCACTTT.